Listed below are T cell receptor beta chains from one sample, sequenced in a study of T cell repertoires in cytomegalovirus infection. These receptors have no known antigen. TCRdb re-analysed the reads in MiXCR, keeping a single row per CDR3 protein. This sample has 650,000 to 900,000 distinct CDR3 sequences, with approximately 32% found just once. The sample here was cultured CD8+ T cells from PBMCs, taken from culture after CMV antigen stimulation. Receptor source: a human donor in good health (CMV status not recorded). Some clones in this sample may be carry-over from other donors' samples. CDR3s include the opening cysteine and the closing phenylalanine or tryptophan. D genes are given only for firm matches. Only some rows state a clone size, as once, few, many or a class for expanded clones.

TRBJ2-1,.,TRBV7-9,few,TGTGCCAGCAGCCTTAGATCCCATACACACAATGAGCAGTTCTTC,CASSLRSHTHNEQFF
TRBJ2-5,.,TRBV9,.,TGTGCCAGCAGCGACGGCAGGGAACTGGAGACCCAGTACTTC,CASSDGRELETQYF
TRBJ1-2,TRBD1,TRBV4-1,many,TGCGCCAGCATTGGAGGGGGCGGTTATGGCTACACCTTC,CASIGGGGYGYTF
TRBJ2-5,.,TRBV2,.,TGTGCCAGCAGTGAAGAAAGCTGGGGGGCAGAGACCCAGTACTTC,CASSEESWGAETQYF
TRBJ2-1,TRBD1,TRBV7-6,.,TGTGCTAGCAGCTTAGAGGGGACAGACGACAATGAGCAGTTCTTC,CASSLEGTDDNEQFF
TRBJ2-1,TRBD2,TRBV7-1,.,TGTGTCAGCAGCTCTTTGCAGCGGGGGGACAATGAGCAGTTCTTC,CVSSSLQRGDNEQFF
TRBJ1-3,.,TRBV6-5,few,TGTGCCAGCAGTTACCCGCCGACCCAAGGTGGTCTAAACACCATATATTTT,CASSYPPTQGGLNTIYF
TRBJ2-2,.,TRBV10-2,few,TGCGCCAGCATGGGGTCGAACACCGGGGAGCTGTTTTTT,CASMGSNTGELFF
TRBJ2-2,TRBD2,TRBV6-5,few,TGTGCCAGCAGTTACTCGAGAGATGGCGGGGGGGCCTCCGGGGAGCTGTTTTTT,CASSYSRDGGGASGELFF
TRBJ1-2,TRBD1,TRBV20-1,.,TGCAGTGCTAGAGATGGGGACAGGATTAACTATGGCTACACCTTC,CSARDGDRINYGYTF
TRBJ2-1,TRBD2,TRBV24-1,.,TGTGCCACCAGTGACCCACGGGGACTAGCGTTCAGGGAGCAGTTCTTC,CATSDPRGLAFREQFF
TRBJ1-2,.,TRBV5-6,.,TGTGCCAGCAGCTTCTTCGGCGTTAACTATGGCTACACCTTC,CASSFFGVNYGYTF
TRBJ1-3,TRBD1,TRBV7-9,few,TGTGCCAGCAGCTTACCGGAGGACAGGGATTCTGGAAACACCATATATTTT,CASSLPEDRDSGNTIYF
TRBJ1-2,TRBD1,TRBV7-6,.,TGTGCCAGCATCGAGAGAGGGGGCCAATTGGACTATGACTACACCTTC,CASIERGGQLDYDYTF
TRBJ1-5,.,TRBV6-6,many,TGTGCCAGCAACACCAGGGGCAGCAATCAGCCCCAGCATTTT,CASNTRGSNQPQHF
TRBJ2-2,TRBD2,TRBV7-9,once,TGTGCCAGCAGCTTTAAGCGGGGGCCGAACACCGGGGAGCTGTTTTTT,CASSFKRGPNTGELFF
TRBJ2-3,.,TRBV24-1,few,TGTGCCACCAGTGATTCCGTCCGGCGGAGCACAGATACGCAGTATTTT,CATSDSVRRSTDTQYF
TRBJ2-3,TRBD2,TRBV11-3,many,TGTGCCAGCAGCTTCCGGACTAGCGGGGTCTTCACAGATACGCAGTATTTT,CASSFRTSGVFTDTQYF
TRBJ2-6,TRBD1,TRBV19,few,TGTGCCAGTAGTCCCTTGACAGGGCCCGGGGCCAACGTCCTGACTTTC,CASSPLTGPGANVLTF
TRBJ1-2,.,TRBV27,.,TGTGCCAGCGCTGACCCCGACAGGAAAAACTATGGCTACACCTTC,CASADPDRKNYGYTF
TRBJ2-3,TRBD2,TRBV27,.,TGTGCCAGCAGTGCTTGGGCGGGGGGGACAGATACGCAGTATTTT,CASSAWAGGTDTQYF
TRBJ1-1,TRBD1,TRBV20-1,many,TGCAGTGCTAGTACAGGGGGCAACACTGAAGCTTTCTTT,CSASTGGNTEAFF
TRBJ2-3,TRBD1,TRBV29-1,.,TGCAGCGTGGGGGGACAGGGCCCCACAGATACGCAGTATTTT,CSVGGQGPTDTQYF
TRBJ2-5,.,TRBV6-5,.,TGTGCCAGCAGTTACTCGAGTATGGGGGTGGGGGAGACCCAGTACTTC,CASSYSSMGVGETQYF
TRBJ1-1,TRBD1,TRBV7-8,many,TGTGCCAGCAGCTCACAGGGGGCATATGAAGCTTTCTTT,CASSSQGAYEAFF
TRBJ1-4,TRBD1,TRBV4-1,few,TGCGCCAGCAGCCAAGTAGCGACAGGGGGCGAAAAACTGTTTTTT,CASSQVATGGEKLFF
TRBJ1-1,.,TRBV5-3,.,TGTGCCAGCAACCCCCCCCAGGATAACACTGAAGCTTTCTTT,CASNPPQDNTEAFF
TRBJ2-2,TRBD1,TRBV28,few,TGTGCCAGCAGTTTATTCCTCCTACAGGGGGCCACCGGGGAGCTGTTTTTT,CASSLFLLQGATGELFF
TRBJ1-1,.,TRBV12-3/TRBV12-4,.,TGTGCCAGCAGTTTAGGGGGTAGGGTCACTGAAGCTTTCTTT,CASSLGGRVTEAFF
TRBJ2-3,.,TRBV12-3/TRBV12-4,few,TGTGCCAGCAGTTCCCCAGCCACAGATACGCAGTATTTT,CASSSPATDTQYF
TRBJ2-2,.,TRBV11-2,few,TGTGCCAGCAGCGCGACTAGTTACACCGGGGAGCTGTTTTTT,CASSATSYTGELFF
TRBJ2-2,TRBD2,TRBV29-1,.,TGCAGCGTTACGGGGGGGCAAACCGGGGAGCTGTTTTTT,CSVTGGQTGELFF
TRBJ2-3,.,TRBV10-3,few,TGTGCCATCAGTGCGGGACATTATACAGATACGCAGTATTTT,CAISAGHYTDTQYF
TRBJ2-5,.,TRBV7-2,few,TGTGCCAGCAGCCCTCTATTCGAGGGCCAAGAGACCCAGTACTTC,CASSPLFEGQETQYF
TRBJ2-7,.,TRBV27,.,TGTGCCAGCAGTTTAAGCGCAGGCTACGAGCAGTACTTC,CASSLSAGYEQYF
TRBJ2-1,.,TRBV10-3,.,TGTGCCATCTGTGAGTCGGGAGGACAGGGAATCCCCAATGAGCAGTTCTTC,CAICESGGQGIPNEQFF
TRBJ1-2,.,TRBV4-1,.,TGCGCCAGCAGCCAAGATATTGGGGGGCGTAATTTTGGCTACACCTTC,CASSQDIGGRNFGYTF
TRBJ2-6,.,TRBV12-5,many,TGTGCTAGTGGTTTAGAGACCCGCTCTGGGGCCAACGTCCTGACTTTC,CASGLETRSGANVLTF
TRBJ1-1,.,TRBV7-9,.,TGTGCCAGCAGCTTAGCGAGGAGGCAGATCTCGAACACTGAAGCTTTCTTT,CASSLARRQISNTEAFF
TRBJ2-3,TRBD2,TRBV4-1,few,TGCGCCAGCAGCCAAGATCCGGAGACTAGCACAGACACGCAGTATTTT,CASSQDPETSTDTQYF
TRBJ2-5,.,TRBV4-1,.,TGCGCCAGCAGCCCCTTTGGCCTCCAAGAGACCCAGTACTTC,CASSPFGLQETQYF
TRBJ1-2,.,TRBV7-9,few,TGTGCCAGCAGCGCAGCTGCGAGGGGATACGGCTACACCTTC,CASSAAARGYGYTF
TRBJ1-1,.,TRBV24-1,.,TGTGCCACCAAATCCAGGGACTTGAACACTGAAGCTTTCTTT,CATKSRDLNTEAFF
TRBJ1-2,.,TRBV15,.,TGTGCCACCAGCAGAGATCTGGGTGCCTTAATCTATGGCTACACCTTC,CATSRDLGALIYGYTF
TRBJ2-7,.,TRBV10-3,.,TGTGCCATCAGTGAGTCACCCAGGGAGCCGAGCTACGAGCAGTACTTC,CAISESPREPSYEQYF
TRBJ2-1,.,TRBV19,.,TGTGCCAGTAGTAAAACTAGTTTCTCCTACAATGAGCAGTTCTTC,CASSKTSFSYNEQFF
TRBJ1-5,.,TRBV19,few,TGTGCCACCTCGATGACACAGGTCGCGGGCAATCAGCCCCAGCATTTT,CATSMTQVAGNQPQHF
TRBJ1-1,.,TRBV6-2/TRBV6-3,few,TGTGCCAGCAGTTACTCGATAAGGGACCCGAACACTGAAGCTTTCTTT,CASSYSIRDPNTEAFF
TRBJ2-2,.,TRBV12-3/TRBV12-4,.,TGTGCCAGCAGTCGGGCCGGGGCTTACGCAACCCCTCGAGGCGCCGGGGAGCTGTTTTTT,CASSRAGAYATPRGAGELFF
TRBJ2-1,.,TRBV6-1,.,TGTGCCAGCAGTGAAGGTGAGCCTGGGAATGAGCAGTTCTTC,CASSEGEPGNEQFF
TRBJ1-6,TRBD1,TRBV4-3,.,TGCGCCAGCAGCCCTACAGGGGAGGGCTTGGGCTCACCCCTCCACTTT,CASSPTGEGLGSPLHF
TRBJ2-2,TRBD1,TRBV5-1,few,TGCGCCAGCAGCGTGGTAGGGGGGACAGGGATCGACACCGGGGAGCTGTTTTTT,CASSVVGGTGIDTGELFF